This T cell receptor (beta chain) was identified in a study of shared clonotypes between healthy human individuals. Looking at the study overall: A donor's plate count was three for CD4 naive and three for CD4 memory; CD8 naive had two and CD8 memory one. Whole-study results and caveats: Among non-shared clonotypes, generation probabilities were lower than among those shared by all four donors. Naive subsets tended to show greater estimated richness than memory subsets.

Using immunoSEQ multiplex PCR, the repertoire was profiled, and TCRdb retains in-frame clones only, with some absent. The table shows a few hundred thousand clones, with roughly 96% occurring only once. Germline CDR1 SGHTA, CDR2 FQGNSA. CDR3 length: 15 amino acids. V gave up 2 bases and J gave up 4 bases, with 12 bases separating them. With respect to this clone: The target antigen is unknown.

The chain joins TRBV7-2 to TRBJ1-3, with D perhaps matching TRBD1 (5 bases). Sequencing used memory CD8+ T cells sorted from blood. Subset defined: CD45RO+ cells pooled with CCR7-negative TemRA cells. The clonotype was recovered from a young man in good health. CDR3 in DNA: TGTGCCAGCAGCTTATTTGGAGGGGTAGGAAACACCATATATTTT. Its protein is CASSLFGGVGNTIYF.